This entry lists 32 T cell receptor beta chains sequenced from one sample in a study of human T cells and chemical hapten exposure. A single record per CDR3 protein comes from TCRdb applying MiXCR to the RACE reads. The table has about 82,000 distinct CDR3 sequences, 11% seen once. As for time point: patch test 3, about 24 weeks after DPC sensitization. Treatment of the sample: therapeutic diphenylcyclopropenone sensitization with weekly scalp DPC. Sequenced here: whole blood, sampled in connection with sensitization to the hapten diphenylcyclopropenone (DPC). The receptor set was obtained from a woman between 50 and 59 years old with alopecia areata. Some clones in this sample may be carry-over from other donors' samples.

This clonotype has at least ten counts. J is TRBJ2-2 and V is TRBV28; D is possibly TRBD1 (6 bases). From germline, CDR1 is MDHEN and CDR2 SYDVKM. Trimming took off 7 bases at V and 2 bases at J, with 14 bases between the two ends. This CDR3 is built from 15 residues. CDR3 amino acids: CASKKDSQNTGELFF. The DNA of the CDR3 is TGTGCCAGCAAGAAGGACAGCCAAAACACCGGGGAGCTGTTTTTT.

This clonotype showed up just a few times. In DNA form, the CDR3 reads TGTGCCAGTAGGACTAGCGTCTACAATGAGCAGTTCTTC. This gives the protein CASRTSVYNEQFF. V and J are TRBV19 and TRBJ2-1; 8 nucleotides align to TRBD2. Germline loops: CDR1 LNHDA, CDR2 SQIVND (reference sequence). This CDR3 has 13 amino acids. The V segment lost 6 bases and the J segment 3 bases; nucleotides outside the gene matches: 1.

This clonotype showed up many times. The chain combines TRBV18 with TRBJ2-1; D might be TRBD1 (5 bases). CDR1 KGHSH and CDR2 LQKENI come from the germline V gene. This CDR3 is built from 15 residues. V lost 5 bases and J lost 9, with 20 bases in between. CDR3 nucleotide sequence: TGTGCCAGCTCATCGACCGGGCTAAGGGGTGTTGAGCAGTTCTTC. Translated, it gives CASSSTGLRGVEQFF.

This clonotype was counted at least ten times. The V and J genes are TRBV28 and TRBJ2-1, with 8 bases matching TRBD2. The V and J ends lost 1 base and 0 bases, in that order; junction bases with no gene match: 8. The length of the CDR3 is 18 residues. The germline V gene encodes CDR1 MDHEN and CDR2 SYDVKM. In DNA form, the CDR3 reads TGTGCCAGCAGTTTATTTGTTGCGGGGGGCAGCTCCTACAATGAGCAGTTCTTC. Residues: CASSLFVAGGSSYNEQFF. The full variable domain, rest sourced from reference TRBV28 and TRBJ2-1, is DVKVTQSSRYLVKRTGEKVFLECVQDMDHENMFWYRQDPGLGLRLIYFSYDVKMKEKGDIPEGYSVSREKKERFSLILESASTNQTSMYLCASSLFVAGGSSYNEQFFGPGTRLTVL.

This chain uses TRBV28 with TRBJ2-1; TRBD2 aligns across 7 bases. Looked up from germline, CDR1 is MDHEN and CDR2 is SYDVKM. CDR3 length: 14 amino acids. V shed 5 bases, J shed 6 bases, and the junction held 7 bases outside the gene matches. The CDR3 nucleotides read TGTGCCAGCAGTCGTTCGGGAGGCAGCAATGAGCAGTTCTTC. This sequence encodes CASSRSGGSNEQFF.

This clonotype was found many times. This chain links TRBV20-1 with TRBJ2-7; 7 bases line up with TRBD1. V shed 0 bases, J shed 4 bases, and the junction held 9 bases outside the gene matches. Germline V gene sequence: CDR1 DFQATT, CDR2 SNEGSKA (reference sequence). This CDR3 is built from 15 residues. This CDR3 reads CSARDLTGWGYEQYF. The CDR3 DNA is TGCAGTGCTAGAGATCTGACAGGGTGGGGATACGAGCAGTACTTC.

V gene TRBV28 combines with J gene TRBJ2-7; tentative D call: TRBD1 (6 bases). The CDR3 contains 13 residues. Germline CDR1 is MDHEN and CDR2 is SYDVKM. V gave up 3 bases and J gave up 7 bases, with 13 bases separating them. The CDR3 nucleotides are TGTGCCAGCAGTTTGCAGGGGACGGGGGAGCAGTACTTC. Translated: CASSLQGTGEQYF. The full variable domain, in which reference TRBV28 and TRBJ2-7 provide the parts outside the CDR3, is DVKVTQSSRYLVKRTGEKVFLECVQDMDHENMFWYRQDPGLGLRLIYFSYDVKMKEKGDIPEGYSVSREKKERFSLILESASTNQTSMYLCASSLQGTGEQYFGPGTRLTVT.

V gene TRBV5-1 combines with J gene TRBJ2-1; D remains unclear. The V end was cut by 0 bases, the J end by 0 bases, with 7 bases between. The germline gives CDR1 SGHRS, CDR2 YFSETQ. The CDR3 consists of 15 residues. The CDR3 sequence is CASSLGQSSYNEQFF. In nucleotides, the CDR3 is TGCGCCAGCAGCTTGGGGCAGAGCTCCTACAATGAGCAGTTCTTC.

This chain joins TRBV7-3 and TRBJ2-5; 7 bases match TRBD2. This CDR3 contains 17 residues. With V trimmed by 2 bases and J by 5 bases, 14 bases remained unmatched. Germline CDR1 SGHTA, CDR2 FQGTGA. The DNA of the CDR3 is TGTGCCAGCAGCTTATCTGGCGGGAGCCCTCCAGGGGAGACCCAGTACTTC. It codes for CASSLSGGSPPGETQYF.

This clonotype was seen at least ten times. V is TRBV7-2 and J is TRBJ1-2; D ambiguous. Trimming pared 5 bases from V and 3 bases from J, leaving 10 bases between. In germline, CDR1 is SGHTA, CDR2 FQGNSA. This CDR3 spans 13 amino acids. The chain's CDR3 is CASSLAGYYGYTF. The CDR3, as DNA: TGTGCCAGCAGCCTGGCGGGGTACTATGGCTACACCTTC.

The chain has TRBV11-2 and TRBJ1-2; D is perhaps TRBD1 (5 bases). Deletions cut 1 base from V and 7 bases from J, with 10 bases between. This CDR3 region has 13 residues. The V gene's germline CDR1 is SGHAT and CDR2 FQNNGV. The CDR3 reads CASSLGRAGGYTF. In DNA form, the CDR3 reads TGTGCCAGCAGCTTAGGCAGGGCCGGTGGCTACACCTTC.

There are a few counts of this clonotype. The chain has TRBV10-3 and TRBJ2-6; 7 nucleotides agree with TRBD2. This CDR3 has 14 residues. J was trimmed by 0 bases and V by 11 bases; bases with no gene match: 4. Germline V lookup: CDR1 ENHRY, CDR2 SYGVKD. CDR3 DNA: TGTGCCGCCCGCGGGGGCTCTGGGGCCAACGTCCTGACTTTC. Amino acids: CAARGGSGANVLTF.

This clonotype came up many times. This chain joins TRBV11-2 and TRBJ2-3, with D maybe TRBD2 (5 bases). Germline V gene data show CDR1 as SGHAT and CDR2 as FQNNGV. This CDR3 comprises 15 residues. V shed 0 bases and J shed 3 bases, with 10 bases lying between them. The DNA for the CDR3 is TGTGCCAGCAGCTTAGATCGCCGGGGAACAGATACGCAGTATTTT. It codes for CASSLDRRGTDTQYF. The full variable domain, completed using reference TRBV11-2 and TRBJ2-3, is EAGVAQSPRYKIIEKRQSVAFWCNPISGHATLYWYQQILGQGPKLLIQFQNNGVVDDSQLPKDRFSAERLKGVDSTLKIQPAKLEDSAVYLCASSLDRRGTDTQYFGPGTRLTVL.

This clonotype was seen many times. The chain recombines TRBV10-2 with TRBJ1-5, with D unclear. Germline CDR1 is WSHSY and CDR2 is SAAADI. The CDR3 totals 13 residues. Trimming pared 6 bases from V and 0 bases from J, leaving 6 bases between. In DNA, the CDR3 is TGCGCCAGCAGAGGTTATAGCAATCAGCCCCAGCATTTT. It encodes CASRGYSNQPQHF.

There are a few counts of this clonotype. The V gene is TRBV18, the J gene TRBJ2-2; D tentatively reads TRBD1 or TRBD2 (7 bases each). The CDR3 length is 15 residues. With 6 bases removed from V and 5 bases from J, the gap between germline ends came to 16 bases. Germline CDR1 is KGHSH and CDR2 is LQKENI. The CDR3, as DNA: TGTGCCAGCTCGACAGGGACTACCTATACCGGGGAGCTGTTTTTT. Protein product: CASSTGTTYTGELFF.

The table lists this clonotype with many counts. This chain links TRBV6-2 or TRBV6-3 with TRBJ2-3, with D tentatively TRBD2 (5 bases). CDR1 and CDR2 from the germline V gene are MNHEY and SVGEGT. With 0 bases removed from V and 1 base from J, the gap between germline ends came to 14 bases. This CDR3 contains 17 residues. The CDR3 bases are TGTGCCAGCAGTTACTCGACGCTAGCCCCAGGCACAGATACGCAGTATTTT. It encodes CASSYSTLAPGTDTQYF.

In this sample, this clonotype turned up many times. The CDR3 protein is CASSAAGQGEKTQYF. As DNA, the CDR3 is TGTGCCAGCAGCGCCGCAGGACAGGGAGAGAAGACCCAGTACTTC. J is TRBJ2-5 and V is TRBV7-2, with 8 nucleotides matching TRBD1. The germline CDR1 and CDR2 sequences are SGHTA and FQGNSA. The ends lost 5 bases at V and 6 bases at J; junction bases unmatched: 11. There are 15 residues in the CDR3. The variable domain in full, completed from reference TRBV7-2 and TRBJ2-5, reads GAGVSQSPSNKVTEKGKDVELRCDPISGHTALYWYRQSLGQGLEFLIYFQGNSAPDKSGLPSDRFSAERTGGSVSTLTIQRTQQEDSAVYLCASSAAGQGEKTQYFGPGTRLLVL.

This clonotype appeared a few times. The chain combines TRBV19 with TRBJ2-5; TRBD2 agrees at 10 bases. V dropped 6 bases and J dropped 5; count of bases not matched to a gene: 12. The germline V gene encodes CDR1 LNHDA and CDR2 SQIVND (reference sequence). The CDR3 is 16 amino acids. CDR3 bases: TGTGCCAGTAGCACTCTTAGCGGGAGGCCCGGGGAGACCCAGTACTTC. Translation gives CASSTLSGRPGETQYF.

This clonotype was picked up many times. The CDR3 region is CASSPRPSNTDTQYF. The CDR3 DNA reads as TGCGCCAGCAGCCCTCGCCCAAGTAACACAGATACGCAGTATTTT. The rearrangement links TRBV5-1 to TRBJ2-3; D ambiguous. V lost 4 bases and J 2 bases, leaving 14 bases between the germline ends. The CDR3 is made up of 15 amino acids. CDR1 SGHRS and CDR2 YFSETQ come from the germline V gene.

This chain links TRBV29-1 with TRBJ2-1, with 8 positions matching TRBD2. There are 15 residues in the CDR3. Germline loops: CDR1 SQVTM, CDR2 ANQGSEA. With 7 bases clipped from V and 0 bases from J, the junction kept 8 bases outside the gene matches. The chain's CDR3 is CSAVTSASSYNEQFF. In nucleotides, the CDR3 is TGCAGCGCCGTGACTAGCGCGAGCTCCTACAATGAGCAGTTCTTC.

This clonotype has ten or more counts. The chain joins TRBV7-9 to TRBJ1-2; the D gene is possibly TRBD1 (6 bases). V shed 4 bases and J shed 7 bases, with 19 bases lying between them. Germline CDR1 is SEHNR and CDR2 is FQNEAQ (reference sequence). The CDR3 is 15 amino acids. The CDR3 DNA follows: TGTGCCAGCAGCTCCCGCCAGGGGATATTCTCTGGCTACACCTTC. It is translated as CASSSRQGIFSGYTF.

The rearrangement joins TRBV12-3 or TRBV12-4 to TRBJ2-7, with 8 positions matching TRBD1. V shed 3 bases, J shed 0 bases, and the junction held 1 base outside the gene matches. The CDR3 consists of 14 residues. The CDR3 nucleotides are TGTGCCAGCAGTTTTGGACAGGGCTCCTACGAGCAGTACTTC. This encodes CASSFGQGSYEQYF.

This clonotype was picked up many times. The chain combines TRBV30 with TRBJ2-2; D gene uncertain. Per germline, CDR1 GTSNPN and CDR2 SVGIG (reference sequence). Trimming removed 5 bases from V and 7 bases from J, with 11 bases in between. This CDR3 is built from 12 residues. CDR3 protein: CAWHFSGGELFF. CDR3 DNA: TGTGCCTGGCACTTTAGTGGCGGGGAGCTGTTTTTT.

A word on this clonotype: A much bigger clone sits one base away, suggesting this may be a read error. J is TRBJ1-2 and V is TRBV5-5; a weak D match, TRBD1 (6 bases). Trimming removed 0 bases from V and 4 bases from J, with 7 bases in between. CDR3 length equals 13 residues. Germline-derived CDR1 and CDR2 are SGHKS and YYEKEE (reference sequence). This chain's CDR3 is CASSLGGGYGYTF. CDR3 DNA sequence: TGTGCCAGCAGCTTGGGAGGGGGCTATGGCTACACCTTC.

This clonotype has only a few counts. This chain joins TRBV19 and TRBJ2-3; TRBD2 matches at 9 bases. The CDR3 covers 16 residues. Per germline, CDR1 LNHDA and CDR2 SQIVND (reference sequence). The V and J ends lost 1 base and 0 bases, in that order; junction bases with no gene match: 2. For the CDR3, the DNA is TGTGCCAGTAGTATAGCAACTAGCGGGAGCACAGATACGCAGTATTTT. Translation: CASSIATSGSTDTQYF.

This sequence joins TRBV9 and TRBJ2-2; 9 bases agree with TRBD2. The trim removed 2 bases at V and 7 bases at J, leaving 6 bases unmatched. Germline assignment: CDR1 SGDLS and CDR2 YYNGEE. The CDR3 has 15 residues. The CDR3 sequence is CASSVSGRMSGELFF. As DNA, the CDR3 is TGTGCCAGCAGCGTTAGCGGGAGAATGAGCGGGGAGCTGTTTTTT.

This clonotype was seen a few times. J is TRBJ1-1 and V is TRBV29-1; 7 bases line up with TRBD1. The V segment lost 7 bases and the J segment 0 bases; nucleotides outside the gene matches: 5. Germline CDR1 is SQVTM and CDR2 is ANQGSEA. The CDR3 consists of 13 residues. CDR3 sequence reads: CSGGDSMNTEAFF. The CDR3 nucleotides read TGCAGCGGCGGGGACAGTATGAACACTGAAGCTTTCTTT.

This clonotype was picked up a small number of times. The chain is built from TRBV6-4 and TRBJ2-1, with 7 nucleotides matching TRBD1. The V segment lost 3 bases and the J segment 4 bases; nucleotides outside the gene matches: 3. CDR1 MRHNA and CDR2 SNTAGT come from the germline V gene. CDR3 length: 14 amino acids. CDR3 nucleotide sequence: TGTGCCAGCAGTGAAGGCAGGGGGTACAATGAGCAGTTCTTC. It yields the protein CASSEGRGYNEQFF.

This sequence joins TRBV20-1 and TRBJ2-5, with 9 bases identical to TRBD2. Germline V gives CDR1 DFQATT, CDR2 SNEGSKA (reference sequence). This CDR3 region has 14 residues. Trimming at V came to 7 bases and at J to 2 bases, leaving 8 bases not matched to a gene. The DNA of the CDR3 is TGCAGTGTCCGGACTAGCGAGCCACAAGAGACCCAGTACTTC. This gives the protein CSVRTSEPQETQYF.

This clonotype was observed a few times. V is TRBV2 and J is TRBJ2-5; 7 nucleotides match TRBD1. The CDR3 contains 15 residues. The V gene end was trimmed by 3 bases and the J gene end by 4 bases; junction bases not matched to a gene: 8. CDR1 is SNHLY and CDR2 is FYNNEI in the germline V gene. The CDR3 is CASSDRQGARETQYF. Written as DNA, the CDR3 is TGTGCCAGCAGTGACCGACAGGGAGCTCGAGAGACCCAGTACTTC.

The CDR3 region is CASSLRKLAGVTGELFF. CDR3 DNA: TGTGCCAGCAGCTTGCGGAAACTAGCGGGAGTCACCGGGGAGCTGTTTTTT. The chain has TRBV5-4 and TRBJ2-2, with TRBD2 matching over 11 bases. The trim removed 1 base at V and 4 bases at J, leaving 6 bases unmatched. This CDR3 contains 17 residues. The germline V gene has CDR1 SGHNT and CDR2 YYREEE (reference sequence).

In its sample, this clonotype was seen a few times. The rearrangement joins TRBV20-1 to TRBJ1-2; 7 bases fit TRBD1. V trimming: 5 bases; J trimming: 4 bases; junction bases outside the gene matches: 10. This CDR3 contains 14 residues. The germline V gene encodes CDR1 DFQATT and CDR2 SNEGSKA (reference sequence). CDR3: CSAHYTGATYGYTF. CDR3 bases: TGCAGTGCTCACTACACAGGGGCCACCTATGGCTACACCTTC.